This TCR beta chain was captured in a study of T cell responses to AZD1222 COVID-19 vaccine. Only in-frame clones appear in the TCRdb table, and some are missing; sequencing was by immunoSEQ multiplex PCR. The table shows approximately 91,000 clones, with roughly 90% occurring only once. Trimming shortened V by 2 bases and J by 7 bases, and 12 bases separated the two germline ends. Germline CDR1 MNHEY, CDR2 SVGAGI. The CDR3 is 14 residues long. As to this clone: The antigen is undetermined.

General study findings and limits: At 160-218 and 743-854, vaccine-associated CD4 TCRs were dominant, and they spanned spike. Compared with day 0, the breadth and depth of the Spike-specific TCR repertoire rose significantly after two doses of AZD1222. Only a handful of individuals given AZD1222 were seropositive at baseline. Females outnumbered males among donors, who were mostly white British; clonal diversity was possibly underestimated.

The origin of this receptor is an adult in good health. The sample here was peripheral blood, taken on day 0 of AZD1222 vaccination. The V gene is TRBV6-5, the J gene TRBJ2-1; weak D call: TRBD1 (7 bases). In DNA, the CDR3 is TGTGCCAGCAGTTACATCCAGGGGGGTAATGAGCAGTTCTTC. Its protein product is CASSYIQGGNEQFF.